By share of the sample, the clone carrying this TCR beta chain is medium-sized. Its antigen is still unknown. Each CDR3 protein is one row after TCRdb ran MiXCR on the 5' RACE reads. Here the sample spans 40,000 or so distinct CDR3 sequences, about 4.4% being singletons. These data originate in a study of neurological immune-mediated disorders. General study results and limits: Whereas HTLV-1-associated myelopathy showed the most TCR clonal expansion, multiple sclerosis showed the least, with levels below those of healthy controls. Across subjects, no CDR3 amino acid sequence appeared in expanded clones of more than one subject, a finding that suggested private repertoires in all groups.

Sequencing was done on a sample of CD4+ T cells from blood. The receptor was isolated from a man between 18 and 35 years old in good health.

CDR3 nucleotide sequence: TGCGCCAGCAGCCATGGACACGTGAACACTGAAGCTTTCTTT. Protein sequence: CASSHGHVNTEAFF. V and J are TRBV5-1 and TRBJ1-1; perhaps TRBD1 as D (5 bases). Germline V gives CDR1 SGHRS, CDR2 YFSETQ. The ends were cut back, 4 bases at V and 0 bases at J, with 10 bases in the middle. The CDR3 covers 14 residues.